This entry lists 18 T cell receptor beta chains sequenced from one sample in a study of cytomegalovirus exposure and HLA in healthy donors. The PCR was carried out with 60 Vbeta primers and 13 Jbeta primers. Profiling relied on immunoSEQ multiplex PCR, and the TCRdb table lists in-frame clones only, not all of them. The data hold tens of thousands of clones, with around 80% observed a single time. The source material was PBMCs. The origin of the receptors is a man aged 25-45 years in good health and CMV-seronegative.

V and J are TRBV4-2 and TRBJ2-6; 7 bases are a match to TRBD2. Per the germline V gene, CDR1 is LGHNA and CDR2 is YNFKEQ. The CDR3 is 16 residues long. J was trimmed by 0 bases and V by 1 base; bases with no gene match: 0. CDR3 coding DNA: TGTGCCAGCAGCCAAGCGGGGGGCTCTGGGGCCAACGTCCTGACTTTC. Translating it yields CASSQAGGSGANVLTF.

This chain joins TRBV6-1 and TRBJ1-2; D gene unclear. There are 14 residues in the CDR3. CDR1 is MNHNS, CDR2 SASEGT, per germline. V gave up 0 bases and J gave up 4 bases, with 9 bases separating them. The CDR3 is CASSEAQAGYGYTF. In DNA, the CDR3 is TGTGCCAGCAGTGAAGCGCAGGCAGGCTATGGCTACACCTTC.

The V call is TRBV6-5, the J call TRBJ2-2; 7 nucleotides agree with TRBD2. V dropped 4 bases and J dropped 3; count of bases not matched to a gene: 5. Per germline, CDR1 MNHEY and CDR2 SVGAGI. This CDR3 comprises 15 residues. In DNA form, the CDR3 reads TGTGCCAGCAGTTCACTGGCGGGGGACACCGGGGAGCTGTTTTTT. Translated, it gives CASSSLAGDTGELFF.

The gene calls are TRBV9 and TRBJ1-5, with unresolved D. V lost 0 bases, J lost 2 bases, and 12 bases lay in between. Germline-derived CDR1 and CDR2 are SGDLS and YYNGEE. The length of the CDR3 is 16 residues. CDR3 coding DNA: TGTGCCAGCAGCGTAGGGACGGGATCGGGCAATCAGCCCCAGCATTTT. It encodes CASSVGTGSGNQPQHF.

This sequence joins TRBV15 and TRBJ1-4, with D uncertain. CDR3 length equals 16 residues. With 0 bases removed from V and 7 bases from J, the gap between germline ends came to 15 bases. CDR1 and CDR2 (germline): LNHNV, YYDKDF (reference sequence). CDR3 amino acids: CATSRDFGVSGEKLFF. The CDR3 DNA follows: TGTGCCACCAGCAGAGATTTCGGGGTTTCTGGTGAAAAACTGTTTTTT.

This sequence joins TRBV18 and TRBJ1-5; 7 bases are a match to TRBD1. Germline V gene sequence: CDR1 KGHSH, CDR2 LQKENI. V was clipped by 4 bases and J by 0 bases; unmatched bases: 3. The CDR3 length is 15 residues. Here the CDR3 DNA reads TGTGCCAGCTCACTCGACAGGGATAGCAATCAGCCCCAGCATTTT. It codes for CASSLDRDSNQPQHF.

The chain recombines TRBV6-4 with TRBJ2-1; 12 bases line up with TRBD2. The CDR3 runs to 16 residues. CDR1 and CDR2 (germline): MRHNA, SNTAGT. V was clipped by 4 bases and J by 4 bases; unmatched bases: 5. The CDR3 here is CASSGLAGAGYNEQFF. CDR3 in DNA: TGTGCCAGCAGTGGACTAGCGGGGGCTGGATACAATGAGCAGTTCTTC.

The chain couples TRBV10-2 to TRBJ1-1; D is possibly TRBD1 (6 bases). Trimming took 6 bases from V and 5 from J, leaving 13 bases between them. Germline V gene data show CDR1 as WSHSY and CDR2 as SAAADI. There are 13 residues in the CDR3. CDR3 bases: TGCGCCAGCAGAGGCCAGGGGACAACTGAAGCTTTCTTT. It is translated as CASRGQGTTEAFF.

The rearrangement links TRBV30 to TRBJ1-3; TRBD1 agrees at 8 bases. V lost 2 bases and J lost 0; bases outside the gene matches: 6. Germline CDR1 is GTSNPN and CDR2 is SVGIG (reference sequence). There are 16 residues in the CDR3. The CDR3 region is CAWSPGTGPSGNTIYF. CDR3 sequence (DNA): TGTGCCTGGAGTCCTGGGACAGGCCCCTCTGGAAACACCATATATTTT.

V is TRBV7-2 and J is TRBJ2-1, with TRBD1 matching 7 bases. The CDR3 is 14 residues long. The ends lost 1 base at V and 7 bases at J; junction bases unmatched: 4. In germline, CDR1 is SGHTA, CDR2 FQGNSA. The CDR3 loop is CASSLGTGENEQFF. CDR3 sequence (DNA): TGTGCCAGCAGCTTAGGAACAGGGGAAAATGAGCAGTTCTTC. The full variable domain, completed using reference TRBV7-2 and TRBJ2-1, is GAGVSQSPSNKVTEKGKDVELRCDPISGHTALYWYRQSLGQGLEFLIYFQGNSAPDKSGLPSDRFSAERTGGSVSTLTIQRTQQEDSAVYLCASSLGTGENEQFFGPGTRLTVL.

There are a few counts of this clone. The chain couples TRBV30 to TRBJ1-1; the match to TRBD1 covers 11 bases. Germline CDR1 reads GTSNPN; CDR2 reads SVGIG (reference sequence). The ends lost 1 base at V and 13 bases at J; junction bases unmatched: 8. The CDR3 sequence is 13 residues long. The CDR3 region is CAWSARDRGVVFF. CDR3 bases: TGTGCCTGGAGTGCCCGGGACAGGGGGGTGGTTTTCTTT.

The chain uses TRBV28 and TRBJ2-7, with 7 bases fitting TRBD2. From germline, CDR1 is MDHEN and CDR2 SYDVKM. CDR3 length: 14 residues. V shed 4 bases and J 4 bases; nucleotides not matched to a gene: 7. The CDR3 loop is CASSSPGGPYEQYF. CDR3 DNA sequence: TGTGCCAGCAGTTCCCCGGGAGGTCCATACGAGCAGTACTTC. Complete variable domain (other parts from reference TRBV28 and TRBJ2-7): DVKVTQSSRYLVKRTGEKVFLECVQDMDHENMFWYRQDPGLGLRLIYFSYDVKMKEKGDIPEGYSVSREKKERFSLILESASTNQTSMYLCASSSPGGPYEQYFGPGTRLTVT.

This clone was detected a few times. This CDR3 reads CASSHGGSNYGYTF. The CDR3, as DNA: TGCGCCAGCAGCCATGGGGGCTCCAACTATGGCTACACCTTC. This sequence joins TRBV4-1 and TRBJ1-2; tentatively, D is TRBD1 (6 bases). V gave up 3 bases and J gave up 2 bases, with 10 bases separating them. This CDR3 is built from 14 residues. CDR1 and CDR2 from the germline V gene are MGHRA and YSYEKL.

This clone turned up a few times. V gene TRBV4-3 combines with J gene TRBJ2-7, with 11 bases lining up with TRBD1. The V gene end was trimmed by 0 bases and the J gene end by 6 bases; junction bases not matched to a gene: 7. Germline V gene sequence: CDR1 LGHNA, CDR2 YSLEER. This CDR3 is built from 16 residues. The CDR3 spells CASSQDSGTGGIEQYF. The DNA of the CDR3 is TGCGCCAGCAGCCAAGACTCCGGGACAGGGGGAATCGAGCAGTACTTC.

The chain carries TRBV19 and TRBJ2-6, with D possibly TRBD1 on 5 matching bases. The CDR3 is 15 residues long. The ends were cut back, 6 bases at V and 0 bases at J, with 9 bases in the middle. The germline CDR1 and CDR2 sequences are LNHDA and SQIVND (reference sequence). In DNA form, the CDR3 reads TGTGCCAGTAGCCAGACAGCCTCTGGGGCCAACGTCCTGACTTTC. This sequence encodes CASSQTASGANVLTF. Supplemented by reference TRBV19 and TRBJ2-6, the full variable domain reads DGGITQSPKYLFRKEGQNVTLSCEQNLNHDAMYWYRQDPGQGLRLIYYSQIVNDFQKGDIAEGYSVSREKKESFPLTVTSAQKNPTAFYLCASSQTASGANVLTFGAGSRLTVL.

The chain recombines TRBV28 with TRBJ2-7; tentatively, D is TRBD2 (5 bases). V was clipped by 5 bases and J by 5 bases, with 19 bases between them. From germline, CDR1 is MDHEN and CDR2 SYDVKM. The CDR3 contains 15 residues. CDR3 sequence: CASSGVAGELDEQYF. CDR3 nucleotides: TGTGCCAGCAGTGGGGTGGCGGGCGAGCTTGACGAGCAGTACTTC.

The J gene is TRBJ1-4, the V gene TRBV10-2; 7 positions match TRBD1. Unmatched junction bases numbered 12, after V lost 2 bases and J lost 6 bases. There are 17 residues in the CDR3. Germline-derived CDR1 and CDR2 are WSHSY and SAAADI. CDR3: CASSERSQGVGYEKLFF. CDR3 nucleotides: TGCGCCAGCAGTGAGAGGAGTCAGGGGGTCGGATATGAAAAACTGTTTTTT.

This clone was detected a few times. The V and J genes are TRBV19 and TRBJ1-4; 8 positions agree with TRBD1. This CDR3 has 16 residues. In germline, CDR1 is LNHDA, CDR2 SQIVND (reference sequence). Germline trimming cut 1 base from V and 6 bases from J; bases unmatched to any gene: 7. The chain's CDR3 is CASSIGGGTGYEKLFF. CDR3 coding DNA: TGTGCCAGTAGTATAGGAGGCGGGACAGGATATGAAAAACTGTTTTTT.